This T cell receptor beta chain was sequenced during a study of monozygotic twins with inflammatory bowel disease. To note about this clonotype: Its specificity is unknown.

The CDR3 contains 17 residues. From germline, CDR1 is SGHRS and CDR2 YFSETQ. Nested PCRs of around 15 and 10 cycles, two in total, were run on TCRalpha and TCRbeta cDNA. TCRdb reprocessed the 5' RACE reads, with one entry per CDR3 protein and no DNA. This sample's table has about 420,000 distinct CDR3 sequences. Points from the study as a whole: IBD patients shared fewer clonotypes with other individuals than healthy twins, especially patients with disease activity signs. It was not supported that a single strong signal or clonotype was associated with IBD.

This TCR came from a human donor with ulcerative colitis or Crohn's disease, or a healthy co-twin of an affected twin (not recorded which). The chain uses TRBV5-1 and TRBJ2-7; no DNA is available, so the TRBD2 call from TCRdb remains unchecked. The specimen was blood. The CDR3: CASSLRGRATASYEQYF.